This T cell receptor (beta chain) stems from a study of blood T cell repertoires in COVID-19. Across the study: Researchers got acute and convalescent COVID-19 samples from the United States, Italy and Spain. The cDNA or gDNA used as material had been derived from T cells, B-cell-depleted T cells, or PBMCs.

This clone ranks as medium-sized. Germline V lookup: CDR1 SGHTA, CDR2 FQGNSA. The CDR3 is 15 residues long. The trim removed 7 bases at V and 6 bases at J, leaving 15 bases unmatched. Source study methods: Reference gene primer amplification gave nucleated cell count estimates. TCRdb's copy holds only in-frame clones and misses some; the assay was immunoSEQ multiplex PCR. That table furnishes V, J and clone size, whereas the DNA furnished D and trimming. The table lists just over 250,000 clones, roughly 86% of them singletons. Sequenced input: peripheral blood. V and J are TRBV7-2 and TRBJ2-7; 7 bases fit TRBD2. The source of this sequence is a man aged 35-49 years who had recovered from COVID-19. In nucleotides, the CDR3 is TGTGCCAGCAATGGGGGGGTAAGTGGGAGTCGCGAGCAGTACTTC. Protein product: CASNGGVSGSREQYF.